The 15 T cell receptor beta chains listed next were all sequenced from one sample in a study of early T cells in non-severe SARS-CoV-2 infection. TCRdb re-called the 5' RACE reads with MiXCR, one entry per CDR3 protein. The profile shows 99,000 or so distinct CDR3 sequences, roughly 17% of them singletons. Sequenced: whole blood. The receptors here all came from an adult who was a healthcare worker with PCR-confirmed SARS-CoV-2 infection or an uninfected control (not recorded which).

This clonotype was seen repeatedly, ten times or more. The V and J genes are TRBV6-2 or TRBV6-3 and TRBJ2-7; a possible D gene is TRBD1 (6 bases). The CDR3 runs to 14 residues. V was clipped by 5 bases and J by 3 bases, with 14 bases between them. The germline V gene encodes CDR1 MNHEY and CDR2 SVGEGT. In DNA form, the CDR3 reads TGTGCCAGCAGTCCGCCCGGGACACACTACGAGCAGTACTTC. This translates into CASSPPGTHYEQYF.

The rearrangement uses TRBV10-3 and TRBJ1-1; D is perhaps TRBD1 (5 bases). Trimming stripped 6 bases from V and 1 base from J, with 15 bases between. The germline gives CDR1 ENHRY, CDR2 SYGVKD. This CDR3 region has 15 residues. The CDR3, as DNA: TGTGCCATCAGCAGCCCTCAGGGTCCGAACACTGAAGCTTTCTTT. Amino acids: CAISSPQGPNTEAFF.

This clonotype was seen a handful of times. J is TRBJ1-4 and V is TRBV28; 7 nucleotides match TRBD1. The germline CDR1 and CDR2 sequences are MDHEN and SYDVKM. V was clipped by 7 bases and J by 8 bases; unmatched bases: 7. The CDR3 contains 13 residues. CDR3 sequence reads: CASKGAQWEKLFF. The CDR3 region has the DNA TGTGCCAGCAAGGGGGCTCAGTGGGAAAAACTGTTTTTT.

A few counts support this clonotype. The V call is TRBV15, the J call TRBJ2-3; D gene ambiguous. There are 16 residues in the CDR3. V shed 0 bases and J shed 6 bases, with 16 bases lying between them. Per the germline V gene, CDR1 is LNHNV and CDR2 is YYDKDF (reference sequence). The CDR3 reads CATSRDSKILGDTQYF. The CDR3 nucleotides read TGTGCCACCAGCAGAGACAGCAAAATCCTCGGGGATACGCAGTATTTT.

The chain employs TRBV10-2 and TRBJ2-5; no definite D call. Trimming took off 8 bases at V and 5 bases at J, with 12 bases between the two ends. The CDR3 spans 12 residues. The germline gives CDR1 WSHSY, CDR2 SAAADI. CDR3 sequence: CASGRPPETQYF. The CDR3 coding sequence is TGCGCCAGCGGGCGGCCCCCCGAGACCCAGTACTTC.

The V gene is TRBV20-1, the J gene TRBJ1-1, with 9 bases aligning to TRBD1. Trimming took 3 bases from V and 7 from J; bases not matched to a gene: 12. Germline V gives CDR1 DFQATT, CDR2 SNEGSKA (reference sequence). This CDR3 is built from 15 residues. The chain's CDR3 is CSARAQTGGIGEAFF. CDR3 sequence (DNA): TGCAGTGCTAGGGCCCAAACAGGGGGCATTGGTGAAGCTTTCTTT.

The J gene is TRBJ2-5, the V gene TRBV19, with 9 nucleotides matching TRBD1. J was trimmed by 5 bases and V by 6 bases; bases with no gene match: 4. Germline loops: CDR1 LNHDA, CDR2 SQIVND (reference sequence). CDR3 length: 13 residues. The DNA for the CDR3 is TGTGCCAGTAGACAGGGGGCTATGGAGACCCAGTACTTC. Its protein product is CASRQGAMETQYF.

The CDR3 region is CASSFISGVGELFF. CDR3 nucleotides: TGTGCCAGCAGTTTTATCTCCGGAGTCGGGGAGCTGTTTTTT. This chain links TRBV12-3 or TRBV12-4 with TRBJ2-2; D unclear. This CDR3 region has 14 residues. Between the trimmed V and J ends, which lost 3 bases and 7 bases, there was a span of 12 bases.

This clonotype has a count of ten or more. The chain couples TRBV5-4 to TRBJ2-2; TRBD1 aligns across 7 bases. V shed 1 base and J 4 bases; nucleotides not matched to a gene: 16. This CDR3 has 19 amino acids. CDR1 SGHNT and CDR2 YYREEE come from the germline V gene (reference sequence). CDR3 amino acids: CASSLSRTGFFRGTGELFF. CDR3 DNA sequence: TGTGCCAGCAGCTTGTCTAGGACAGGCTTTTTCAGGGGCACCGGGGAGCTGTTTTTT.

The chain couples TRBV18 to TRBJ2-7, with 8 bases that match TRBD1. CDR1 is KGHSH, CDR2 LQKENI, per germline. The J segment lost 3 bases and the V segment lost 3 bases, leaving 7 bases of the junction unmatched. The CDR3 sequence is 15 residues long. This CDR3 reads CASSPDRAGVYEQYF. The CDR3 DNA follows: TGTGCCAGCTCACCGGACAGGGCTGGGGTCTACGAGCAGTACTTC.

This clonotype has only one observation. This sequence joins TRBV6-6 and TRBJ2-7; either TRBD1 or TRBD2 may fit D (6 bases each). V dropped 2 bases and J dropped 0 bases, with 17 bases sitting between them. This CDR3 has 17 amino acids. Germline lookup yields CDR1 MNHNY and CDR2 SVGAGI (reference sequence). CDR3 protein: CASSYTLIGGSSYEQYF. DNA of the CDR3: TGTGCCAGCAGTTACACCCTGATCGGGGGCAGCTCCTACGAGCAGTACTTC.

This clonotype has a single count. The V call is TRBV9, the J call TRBJ2-2; D not resolved. V was trimmed by 0 bases and J by 6 bases, leaving 6 bases between them. This CDR3 spans 13 amino acids. The germline V gene has CDR1 SGDLS and CDR2 YYNGEE. The CDR3 region is CASSVVDSGELFF. CDR3 bases: TGTGCCAGCAGCGTAGTGGATTCCGGGGAGCTGTTTTTT.

This clonotype showed up just a few times. The rearrangement uses TRBV9 and TRBJ2-3; D remains unclear. Germline V gives CDR1 SGDLS, CDR2 YYNGEE. Trimming took off 2 bases at V and 0 bases at J, with 4 bases between the two ends. The CDR3 loop spans 13 amino acids. The CDR3: CASSVLSTDTQYF. The CDR3 region has the DNA TGTGCCAGCAGCGTCCTTAGCACAGATACGCAGTATTTT.

There are a few counts of this clonotype. The gene calls are TRBV24-1 and TRBJ2-3; a possible D gene is TRBD2 (6 bases). CDR1 and CDR2 from the germline V gene are KGHDR and SFDVKD. CDR3 length equals 15 residues. Between the trimmed V and J ends, which lost 3 bases and 7 bases, there was a span of 16 bases. The CDR3 coding sequence is TGTGCCACCAGTGATCCCGGGACTGGCGCGAATACGCAGTATTTT. The encoded protein is CATSDPGTGANTQYF.

The chain couples TRBV28 to TRBJ2-4; D not resolved. The germline V and J ends were trimmed by 3 bases and 0 bases, with 18 bases remaining between them. Germline CDR1 is MDHEN and CDR2 is SYDVKM. The CDR3 consists of 18 residues. CDR3 DNA: TGTGCCAGCAGTTTGAGTCAGAGTTATTCCTTAGCCAAAAACATTCAGTACTTC. Protein sequence: CASSLSQSYSLAKNIQYF. Full variable domain (outside the CDR3, taken from reference TRBV28 and TRBJ2-4): DVKVTQSSRYLVKRTGEKVFLECVQDMDHENMFWYRQDPGLGLRLIYFSYDVKMKEKGDIPEGYSVSREKKERFSLILESASTNQTSMYLCASSLSQSYSLAKNIQYFGAGTRLSVL.